Listed here are 29 T cell receptor beta chains from one sample, sequenced in a study of metastatic and nonmetastatic thyroid tumors. With MiXCR, TCRdb called clones anew from the PCR reads. This table holds some 29,000 clones, roughly 7.1% found once. Every patient was untreated before thyroid surgery. Specimen: blood. These receptors were taken from a female donor with papillary thyroid cancer or a benign thyroid nodule (not recorded which). Some clones in this sample may be carry-over from other donors' samples.

This clone was recorded many times. The chain recombines TRBV13 with TRBJ1-1, with unresolved D. The CDR3 length is 14 residues. Between the trimmed V and J ends, which lost 0 bases and 4 bases, there was a span of 9 bases. Germline CDR1 PRHDT, CDR2 FYEKMQ (reference sequence). CDR3 bases: TGTGCCAGCAGCTTAGGGCACCGGGGCACTGAAGCTTTCTTT. As protein: CASSLGHRGTEAFF.

This clone was recorded at least ten times. A much more abundant neighbour one base away suggests this may be a read error. Within the sample, other DNA sequences also encode this same CDR3. This chain joins TRBV6-2 or TRBV6-3 and TRBJ2-1; possible D gene TRBD2, 6 bases. V was shortened by 6 bases and J by 7 bases, with 10 bases between the two germline ends. CDR3 size: 12 residues. Germline loops: CDR1 MNHEY, CDR2 SVGEGT. CDR3 nucleotides: TGTGCCAGCAGCCGACTAGGTAATGAGCAGTTCTTC. This codes for CASSRLGNEQFF.

Ten or more counts support this clone. This rearrangement joins TRBV7-8 to TRBJ2-5, with 7 bases that match TRBD2. CDR3 size: 18 residues. Germline-derived CDR1 and CDR2 are SGHVS and FQNEAQ. V was pared by 0 bases and J by 7 bases, with 17 bases of the junction left unmatched. The CDR3 loop is CASSLARAGLAARGTQYF. The CDR3 DNA reads as TGTGCCAGCAGCTTAGCGAGGGCTGGGCTAGCGGCACGGGGGACCCAGTACTTC. The whole variable domain, remainder taken from reference TRBV7-8 and TRBJ2-5, is GAGVSQSPRYKVAKRGQDVALRCDPISGHVSLFWYQQALGQGPEFLTYFQNEAQLDKSGLPSDRFFAERPEGSVSTLKIQRTQQEDSAVYLCASSLARAGLAARGTQYFGPGTRLLVL.

This clone appeared many times. V gene TRBV20-1 combines with J gene TRBJ2-1; 7 bases are a match to TRBD2. J gave up 3 bases and V 5 bases, and 7 bases lay outside the gene matches. The CDR3 is 14 amino acids. Germline V gene lookup returns CDR1 DFQATT and CDR2 SNEGSKA (reference sequence). CDR3 nucleotides: TGCAGTGCTTTAAGAAGCGGGGACTACAATGAGCAGTTCTTC. It yields the protein CSALRSGDYNEQFF.

V is TRBV7-9 and J is TRBJ2-5; 11 bases match TRBD1. The CDR3 length is 16 residues. Per germline, CDR1 SEHNR and CDR2 FQNEAQ (reference sequence). The ends lost 5 bases at V and 5 bases at J; junction bases unmatched: 10. The CDR3 DNA follows: TGTGCCAGCAGCGCGACCTGGACAGGGGGCAGGGAGACCCAGTACTTC. It codes for CASSATWTGGRETQYF.

Ten or more counts support this clone. V is TRBV2 and J is TRBJ1-2; tentatively, D is TRBD1 (5 bases). The CDR3 sequence is 12 residues long. Germline CDR1 is SNHLY and CDR2 is FYNNEI. The V gene lost 4 bases and the J gene lost 9 bases, with 12 bases spanning the gap. The CDR3 spells CASSGNRLSYTF. In DNA, the CDR3 is TGTGCCAGCAGTGGGAACAGGCTCAGCTACACCTTC.

This clone was recorded a few times. This sequence joins TRBV11-2 and TRBJ1-1; a weak D match, TRBD1 (6 bases). This CDR3 comprises 15 residues. Trimming cost V 4 bases and J 5 bases, with 17 bases left between them. Germline values: CDR1 SGHAT, CDR2 FQNNGV. The CDR3 protein is CASSWLEGGLTEAFF. In nucleotides, the CDR3 is TGTGCCAGCAGCTGGCTCGAGGGGGGGCTGACTGAAGCTTTCTTT.

In its sample, this clone was seen many times. The chain links TRBV10-2 to TRBJ2-5; TRBD2 aligns across 10 bases. The CDR3 is 15 residues long. Trimming removed 2 bases from V and 5 bases from J; junction bases left unmatched: 5. Germline V CDR1 and CDR2: WSHSY, SAAADI. The CDR3 nucleotides are TGCGCCAGCAGTGAGGAGCGGGGGGGCTTGGAGACCCAGTACTTC. It specifies CASSEERGGLETQYF.

This clone was picked up many times. The chain has TRBV20-1 and TRBJ1-5; 8 bases are shared with TRBD1. CDR3 length: 15 amino acids. Germline assignment: CDR1 DFQATT and CDR2 SNEGSKA (reference sequence). The V gene end was trimmed by 4 bases and the J gene end by 11 bases; junction bases not matched to a gene: 16. CDR3 loop: CSATPQGTGFLTQHF. The CDR3 nucleotides read TGCAGTGCTACCCCCCAGGGGACAGGATTTTTGACCCAGCATTTT.

This clone has ten or more counts. This chain links TRBV18 with TRBJ1-3, with unresolved D. In germline, CDR1 is KGHSH, CDR2 LQKENI. The CDR3 contains 16 residues. V shed 3 bases and J shed 0 bases, with 12 bases lying between them. The CDR3 DNA follows: TGTGCCAGCTCACCGTCCTCCGGAAGCTCTGGAAACACCATATATTTT. Encoded protein: CASSPSSGSSGNTIYF.

Concerning this clone itself: It may be a read error: a sequence one base away is much more abundant. At the DNA level, this CDR3 is encoded by other sequences in the same sample as well. The V call is TRBV4-3, the J call TRBJ1-4; D call uncertain. Per the germline V gene, CDR1 is LGHNA and CDR2 is YSLEER. The CDR3 loop spans 13 amino acids. For the CDR3, the DNA is TGCGCCAGCAGTCAAGGCGAGAATGAAAAACTGTTTTTT. Translated: CASSQGENEKLFF.

This clone was recorded at least ten times. The V gene is TRBV20-1, the J gene TRBJ2-3, with 8 bases aligning to TRBD2. The germline V gene has CDR1 DFQATT and CDR2 SNEGSKA (reference sequence). The length of the CDR3 is 16 residues. Germline trimming cut 6 bases from V and 3 bases from J; bases unmatched to any gene: 14. In DNA form, the CDR3 reads TGCAGTGCCACAACGGGACTAGGGGCCAGGACAGATACGCAGTATTTT. It codes for CSATTGLGARTDTQYF.

The table lists this clone with many counts. The CDR3 DNA follows: TGTGCCAGCAGCGTTTACAGGACAGGGAACACTGAAGCTTTCTTT. Translating gives CASSVYRTGNTEAFF. The genes are TRBV7-8 and TRBJ1-1; 7 positions match TRBD1. There are 15 residues in the CDR3. Per germline, CDR1 SGHVS and CDR2 FQNEAQ. Trimming took 5 bases from V and 1 from J; bases not matched to a gene: 7.

This clone has ten or more counts. The rearrangement links TRBV2 to TRBJ2-4; possibly TRBD2 for D (6 bases). The CDR3 runs to 15 residues. V shed 2 bases and J shed 4 bases, with 12 bases lying between them. Germline CDR1 reads SNHLY; CDR2 reads FYNNEI. CDR3 nucleotides: TGTGCCAGCAGTGAAACGGGGGTGGGTAAAAACATTCAGTACTTC. Amino acid sequence: CASSETGVGKNIQYF.

This clone was seen ten or more times. Other DNA sequences within the sample encode an identical CDR3. V is TRBV19 and J is TRBJ1-1, with a weak D call TRBD1 (6 bases). This CDR3 is 14 amino acids long. Germline CDR1 LNHDA, CDR2 SQIVND (reference sequence). V was cut by 3 bases and J by 5 bases, with 13 bases left in between. CDR3 sequence: CASSMVGGRTEAFF. CDR3 nucleotide sequence: TGTGCCAGTAGTATGGTAGGGGGTAGAACTGAAGCTTTCTTT. The full variable domain, its missing parts supplied by reference TRBV19 and TRBJ1-1, is DGGITQSPKYLFRKEGQNVTLSCEQNLNHDAMYWYRQDPGQGLRLIYYSQIVNDFQKGDIAEGYSVSREKKESFPLTVTSAQKNPTAFYLCASSMVGGRTEAFFGQGTRLTVV.

In its sample, this clone was seen many times. For the CDR3, the DNA is TGTGCCAGCAGCTTAAGTGGGACAGTCCATCAGCCCCAGCATTTT. It encodes CASSLSGTVHQPQHF. J is TRBJ1-5 and V is TRBV7-2, with 7 bases fitting TRBD1. J was trimmed by 5 bases and V by 2 bases; bases with no gene match: 6. Germline V gives CDR1 SGHTA, CDR2 FQGNSA. The CDR3 has 15 amino acids.

J is TRBJ2-5 and V is TRBV11-2, with D possibly TRBD1 on 6 matching bases. CDR1 SGHAT and CDR2 FQNNGV come from the germline V gene. Trimming shortened V by 5 bases and J by 0 bases, and 16 bases separated the two germline ends. The CDR3 extends over 16 amino acids. Here the CDR3 reads CASSGMGQNYQETQYF. The DNA for the CDR3 is TGTGCCAGCAGCGGTATGGGACAAAACTACCAAGAGACCCAGTACTTC.

This clone was seen ten or more times. J is TRBJ1-1 and V is TRBV5-1; D is possibly TRBD1 (6 bases). Germline-derived CDR1 and CDR2 are SGHRS and YFSETQ. Trimming removed 5 bases at V and 3 bases at J, with 17 bases between. The CDR3 sequence is 15 residues long. The DNA of the CDR3 is TGCGCCAGCAGACGGAAGGGGGGAACGGACACTGAAGCTTTCTTT. Translation: CASRRKGGTDTEAFF.

There are many counts of this clone. The J gene is TRBJ2-2, the V gene TRBV5-1; D gene uncertain. Germline V lookup: CDR1 SGHRS, CDR2 YFSETQ. Trimming removed 7 bases from V and 6 bases from J, with 7 bases in between. The CDR3 extends over 11 amino acids. The CDR3 DNA is TGCGCCAGCGGCTCAGCCGGGGAGCTGTTTTTT. This codes for CASGSAGELFF. Looking up the rest from reference TRBV5-1 and TRBJ2-2 gives the full variable domain: KAGVTQTPRYLIKTRGQQVTLSCSPISGHRSVSWYQQTPGQGLQFLFEYFSETQRNKGNFPGRFSGRQFSNSRSEMNVSTLELGDSALYLCASGSAGELFFGEGSRLTVL.

V gene TRBV28 combines with J gene TRBJ1-1; TRBD1 matches at 8 bases. Germline V gene data show CDR1 as MDHEN and CDR2 as SYDVKM. The CDR3 runs to 15 residues. The CDR3 reads CVSSSHSGGKWGAFF. CDR3 DNA sequence: TGTGTCAGTAGTTCCCATTCAGGGGGCAAATGGGGAGCTTTCTTT.

This clone was counted many times. This chain connects TRBV19 to TRBJ1-6, with 7 bases lining up with TRBD1. Germline-derived CDR1 and CDR2 are LNHDA and SQIVND (reference sequence). The CDR3 spans 13 residues. Germline trimming cut 6 bases from V and 10 bases from J; bases unmatched to any gene: 6. The CDR3 is CASRWDSRSPLHF. As DNA, the CDR3 is TGTGCCAGTAGGTGGGACAGCAGGTCACCCCTCCACTTT.

The table lists this clone with many counts. The chain carries TRBV5-6 and TRBJ1-1; unclear D gene. CDR3 size: 16 residues. Germline CDR1 is SGHDT and CDR2 is YYEEEE. V was clipped by 3 bases and J by 3 bases, with 18 bases between them. The CDR3 DNA follows: TGTGCCAGCAGCTCGACGGGGAGGTCTAGGGACACTGAAGCTTTCTTT. Protein: CASSSTGRSRDTEAFF.

This clone was recorded at least ten times. This rearrangement joins TRBV12-3 or TRBV12-4 to TRBJ1-6; D not resolved. Trimming removed 8 bases from V and 6 bases from J, with 17 bases in between. CDR3 size: 15 residues. CDR3 DNA: TGTGCCAGCTCGGGCCCTGCAGTGACTAATTCACCCCTCCACTTT. Protein product: CASSGPAVTNSPLHF.

This clone occurred many times. This chain links TRBV28 with TRBJ2-5; D not resolved. V was clipped by 4 bases and J by 0 bases, with 12 bases between them. Germline V lookup: CDR1 MDHEN, CDR2 SYDVKM. CDR3 size: 15 residues. CDR3 sequence: CASSSPPPYQETQYF. For the CDR3, the DNA is TGTGCCAGCAGTTCCCCTCCCCCGTACCAAGAGACCCAGTACTTC.

This clone was detected ten times or more. The rearrangement uses TRBV20-1 and TRBJ2-3, with 12 bases matching TRBD2. CDR1 DFQATT and CDR2 SNEGSKA come from the germline V gene (reference sequence). Unmatched junction bases numbered 4, after V lost 4 bases and J lost 2 bases. The CDR3 length is 15 residues. Here the CDR3 reads CSATSGGDATDTQYF. Written as DNA, the CDR3 is TGCAGTGCTACTAGCGGGGGGGACGCCACAGATACGCAGTATTTT.

This clone occurred a few times. The chain has TRBV9 and TRBJ2-5; TRBD1 or TRBD2 may be the D gene (5 bases each). CDR3 size: 14 residues. Germline V gene data show CDR1 as SGDLS and CDR2 as YYNGEE. V was cut by 3 bases and J by 5 bases, with 14 bases left in between. The CDR3 region has the DNA TGTGCCAGCAGCGATAGCCTATGGGGGGAGACCCAGTACTTC. Amino acid sequence: CASSDSLWGETQYF.

This clone was counted ten times or more. The chain has TRBV29-1 and TRBJ1-5; a possible D gene is TRBD1 (5 bases). Germline V gene lookup returns CDR1 SQVTM and CDR2 ANQGSEA. The CDR3 has 13 residues. V was shortened by 7 bases and J by 3 bases, with 13 bases between the two germline ends. DNA for the CDR3: TGCAGCGCTATTCAGGGCTTCAATCAGCCCCAGCATTTT. This codes for CSAIQGFNQPQHF.

This clone was seen ten or more times. CDR3 sequence (DNA): TGTGCCAGCAGCGTAATTAACACCGGGGAGCTGTTTTTT. Translation gives CASSVINTGELFF. The chain recombines TRBV11-3 with TRBJ2-2; D is ambiguous. Trimming left V 5 bases short and J 2 bases short, with 6 bases between. The CDR3 sequence is 13 residues long. The germline V gene has CDR1 SGHNT and CDR2 YENEEA. Combining the CDR3 with reference TRBV11-3 and TRBJ2-2 gives the whole variable domain EAGVVQSPRYKIIEKKQPVAFWCNPISGHNTLYWYLQNLGQGPELLIRYENEEAVDDSQLPKDRFSAERLKGVDSTLKIQPAELGDSAVYLCASSVINTGELFFGEGSRLTVL.

This clone was counted at least ten times. The rearrangement uses TRBV19 and TRBJ1-5; D gene uncertain. The CDR3 contains 20 residues. Between the trimmed V and J ends, which lost 3 bases and 0 bases, there was a span of 24 bases. CDR1 is LNHDA, CDR2 SQIVND, per germline (reference sequence). The CDR3 loop is CASSIPRTSFSIHSNQPQHF. CDR3 in DNA: TGTGCCAGTAGTATCCCCCGGACGTCATTTTCGATTCATAGCAATCAGCCCCAGCATTTT. Variable domain in full (rest from reference TRBV19 and TRBJ1-5): DGGITQSPKYLFRKEGQNVTLSCEQNLNHDAMYWYRQDPGQGLRLIYYSQIVNDFQKGDIAEGYSVSREKKESFPLTVTSAQKNPTAFYLCASSIPRTSFSIHSNQPQHFGDGTRLSIL.